The present T cell receptor beta chain was sequenced within a study of T cells after posttransplantation cyclophosphamide. Study-wide findings and caveats: TRB overlap between skin or GI tissue T cells and blood was limited. Later post-transplant blood repertoires were often dominated by donor CD8+ memory clones. Recipient CMV seropositivity and CMV reactivation strongly tracked TRB clonality.

In germline, CDR1 is MGHDK, CDR2 SYGVNS. With V trimmed by 2 bases and J by 4 bases, 4 bases remained unmatched. The CDR3 is 15 residues long. On the day of bone marrow donation, the related graft donor provided peripheral blood. Method: immunoSEQ multiplex PCR; TCRdb's copy keeps in-frame clones and lacks some. There are some 66,000 clones in the sample; approximately 92% occur only once, and approximately 2.7% lies in the top ten. Of note for this clone: The antigen is unknown.

The clonotype was recovered from a woman under 40 in good health and a related stem cell transplant donor. The sample comprised PBMCs. The genes are TRBV25-1 and TRBJ2-2, with TRBD2 matching 7 bases. The CDR3 loop is CASSEAASGTGELFF. The DNA for the CDR3 is TGTGCCAGCAGTGAAGCTGCTAGCGGCACCGGGGAGCTGTTTTTT.